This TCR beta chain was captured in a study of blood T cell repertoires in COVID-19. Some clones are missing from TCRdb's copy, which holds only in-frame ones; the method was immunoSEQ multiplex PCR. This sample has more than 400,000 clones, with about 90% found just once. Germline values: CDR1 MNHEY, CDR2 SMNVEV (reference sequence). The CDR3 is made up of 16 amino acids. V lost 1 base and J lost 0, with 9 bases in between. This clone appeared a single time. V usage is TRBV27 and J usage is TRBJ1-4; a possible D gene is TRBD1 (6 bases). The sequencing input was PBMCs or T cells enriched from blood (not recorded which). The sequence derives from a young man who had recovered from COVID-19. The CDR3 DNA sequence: TGTGCCAGCAGTTTATATCAGGGGCCAACTAATGAAAAACTGTTTTTT. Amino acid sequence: CASSLYQGPTNEKLFF.